A single sample gave rise to the 5 T cell receptor beta chains below, sequenced in a study of early T cells in non-severe SARS-CoV-2 infection. TCRdb passed the 5' RACE reads through MiXCR, listing each CDR3 protein once. This sample has roughly 54,000 distinct CDR3 sequences; roughly 5.3% occur once, and the top ten carry roughly 7.1%. The specimen sequenced was whole blood. The receptors derive from an adult who was a healthcare worker with PCR-confirmed SARS-CoV-2 infection or an uninfected control (not recorded which).

The table lists this clonotype with many counts. The chain carries TRBV20-1 and TRBJ1-1; D is uncertain. This CDR3 region has 11 residues. Looked up from germline, CDR1 is DFQATT and CDR2 is SNEGSKA (reference sequence). V lost 6 bases to trimming and J lost 5 bases, with 10 bases between them. Written as DNA, the CDR3 is TGCAGTGCCTCCCGGAGGACTGAAGCTTTCTTT. Translating it yields CSASRRTEAFF.

Details on this clonotype: With a much larger clone just one base away, this may be a read error. The CDR3 spells CASIGSSFEQYF. CDR3 DNA: TGTGCCAGCATCGGATCCTCCTTCGAGCAGTACTTC. V usage is TRBV6-6 and J usage is TRBJ2-7; the D is unclear. Looked up from germline, CDR1 is MNHNY and CDR2 is SVGAGI (reference sequence). The CDR3 loop spans 12 amino acids.

The chain links TRBV29-1 to TRBJ2-2; no definite D call. V was cut by 8 bases and J by 2 bases, with 12 bases left in between. Looked up from germline, CDR1 is SQVTM and CDR2 is ANQGSEA. This CDR3 contains 13 residues. The CDR3 sequence: CSSRPGNTGELFF. The CDR3 region has the DNA TGCAGCTCGAGGCCAGGAAACACCGGGGAGCTGTTTTTT.

The chain carries TRBV5-4 and TRBJ2-3; TRBD2 aligns across 14 bases. Germline-derived CDR1 and CDR2 are SGHNT and YYREEE (reference sequence). The CDR3 runs to 17 residues. The V gene end was trimmed by 4 bases and the J gene end by 4 bases; junction bases not matched to a gene: 8. CDR3 in DNA: TGTGCCAGCAGCCCCCCGGGACTAGCGGGAGTGGCAGATACGCAGTATTTT. Residues: CASSPPGLAGVADTQYF. Drawing the rest from reference TRBV5-4 and TRBJ2-3, the complete variable domain is ETGVTQSPTHLIKTRGQQVTLRCSSQSGHNTVSWYQQALGQGPQFIFQYYREEENGRGNFPPRFSGLQFPNYSSELNVNALELDDSALYLCASSPPGLAGVADTQYFGPGTRLTVL.

This clonotype was found many times. The V call is TRBV27, the J call TRBJ1-6; D perhaps matches TRBD1 (5 bases). Germline lookup yields CDR1 MNHEY and CDR2 SMNVEV (reference sequence). V lost 6 bases, J lost 0 bases, and 15 bases lay in between. The CDR3 loop spans 17 amino acids. For the CDR3, the DNA is TGTGCCAGCAGAACATCTCCGGGGGGCTCCTATAATTCACCCCTCCACTTT. Amino acid sequence: CASRTSPGGSYNSPLHF.